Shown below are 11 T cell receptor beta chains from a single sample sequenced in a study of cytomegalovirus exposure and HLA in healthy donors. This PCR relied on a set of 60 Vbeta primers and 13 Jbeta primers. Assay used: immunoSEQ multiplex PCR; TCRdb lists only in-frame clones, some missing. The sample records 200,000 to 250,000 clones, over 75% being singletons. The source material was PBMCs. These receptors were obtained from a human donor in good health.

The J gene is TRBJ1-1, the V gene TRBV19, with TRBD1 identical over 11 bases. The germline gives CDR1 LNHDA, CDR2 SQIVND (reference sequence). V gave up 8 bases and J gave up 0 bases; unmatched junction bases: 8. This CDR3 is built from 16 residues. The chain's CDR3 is CASQTGQGGVNTEAFF. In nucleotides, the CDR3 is TGTGCCAGTCAAACGGGACAGGGGGGAGTGAACACTGAAGCTTTCTTT.

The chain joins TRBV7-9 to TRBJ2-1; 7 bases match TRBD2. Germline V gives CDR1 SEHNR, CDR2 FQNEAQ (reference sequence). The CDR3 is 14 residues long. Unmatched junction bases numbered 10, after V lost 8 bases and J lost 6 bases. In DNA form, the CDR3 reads TGTGCCAGCGGGTTGAGGGAGGGCCGCAATGAGCAGTTCTTC. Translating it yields CASGLREGRNEQFF.

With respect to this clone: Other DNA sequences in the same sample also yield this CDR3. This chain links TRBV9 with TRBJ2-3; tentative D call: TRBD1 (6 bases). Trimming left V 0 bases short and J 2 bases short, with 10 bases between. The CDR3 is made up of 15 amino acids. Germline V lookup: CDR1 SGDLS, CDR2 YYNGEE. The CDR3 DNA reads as TGTGCCAGCAGCGTAGAGGACAGAAACACAGATACGCAGTATTTT. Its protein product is CASSVEDRNTDTQYF. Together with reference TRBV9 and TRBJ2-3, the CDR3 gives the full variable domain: DSGVTQTPKHLITATGQRVTLRCSPRSGDLSVYWYQQSLDQGLQFLIQYYNGEERAKGNILERFSAQQFPDLHSELNLSSLELGDSALYFCASSVEDRNTDTQYFGPGTRLTVL.

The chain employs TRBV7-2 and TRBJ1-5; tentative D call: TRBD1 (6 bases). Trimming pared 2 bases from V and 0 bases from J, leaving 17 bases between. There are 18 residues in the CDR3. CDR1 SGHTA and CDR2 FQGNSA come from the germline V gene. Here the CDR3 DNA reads TGTGCCAGCAGCTTAAACGCAGCAGGGGCCGATAGCAATCAGCCCCAGCATTTT. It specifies CASSLNAAGADSNQPQHF. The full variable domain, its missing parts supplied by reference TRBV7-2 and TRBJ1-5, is GAGVSQSPSNKVTEKGKDVELRCDPISGHTALYWYRQSLGQGLEFLIYFQGNSAPDKSGLPSDRFSAERTGGSVSTLTIQRTQQEDSAVYLCASSLNAAGADSNQPQHFGDGTRLSIL.

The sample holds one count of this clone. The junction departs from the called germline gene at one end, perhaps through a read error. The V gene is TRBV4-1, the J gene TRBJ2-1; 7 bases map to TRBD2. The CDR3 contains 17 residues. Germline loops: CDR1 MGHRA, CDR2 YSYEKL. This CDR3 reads CASSPPPLTRDYHEQFF. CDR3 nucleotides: TGCGCCAGCAGTCCACCCCCCTTAACCCGGGACTACCATGAGCAGTTCTTC.

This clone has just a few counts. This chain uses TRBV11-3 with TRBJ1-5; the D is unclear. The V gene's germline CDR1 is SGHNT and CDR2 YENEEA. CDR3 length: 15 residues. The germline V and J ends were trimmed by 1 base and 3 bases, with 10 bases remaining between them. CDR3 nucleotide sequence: TGTGCCAGCAGCTTAGTATGGCAGAACAATCAGCCCCAGCATTTT. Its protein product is CASSLVWQNNQPQHF.

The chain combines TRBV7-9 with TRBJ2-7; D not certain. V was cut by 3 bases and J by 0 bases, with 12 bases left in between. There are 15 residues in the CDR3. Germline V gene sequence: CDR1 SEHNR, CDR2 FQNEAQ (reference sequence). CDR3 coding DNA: TGTGCCAGCAGCTTTTTAGCCAGCTTCTCCTACGAGCAGTACTTC. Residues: CASSFLASFSYEQYF. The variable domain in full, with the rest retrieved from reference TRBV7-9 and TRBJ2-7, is DTGVSQNPRHKITKRGQNVTFRCDPISEHNRLYWYRQTLGQGPEFLTYFQNEAQLEKSRLLSDRFSAERPKGSFSTLEIQRTEQGDSAMYLCASSFLASFSYEQYFGPGTRLTVT.

CDR3 sequence (DNA): TGTGCCAGTAGTATAGTCAAACCCCAGGGGGTCAGGAACACTGAAGCTTTCTTT. Its protein product is CASSIVKPQGVRNTEAFF. The chain links TRBV19 to TRBJ1-1; 7 bases align to TRBD1. Germline values: CDR1 LNHDA, CDR2 SQIVND (reference sequence). V lost 1 base to trimming and J lost 1 base; unmatched junction nucleotides: 12. The length of the CDR3 is 18 residues.

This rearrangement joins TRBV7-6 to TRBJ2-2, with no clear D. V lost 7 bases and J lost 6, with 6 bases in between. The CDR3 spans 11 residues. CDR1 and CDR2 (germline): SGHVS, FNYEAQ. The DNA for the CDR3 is TGTGCCAGCACCAATGCCGGGGAGCTGTTTTTT. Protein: CASTNAGELFF.

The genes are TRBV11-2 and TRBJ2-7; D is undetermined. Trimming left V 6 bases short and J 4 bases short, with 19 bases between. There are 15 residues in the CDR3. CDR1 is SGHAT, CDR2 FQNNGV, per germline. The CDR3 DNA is TGTGCCAGCAGGAAGACGGGTCCTCAGATTTACGAGCAGTACTTC. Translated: CASRKTGPQIYEQYF.

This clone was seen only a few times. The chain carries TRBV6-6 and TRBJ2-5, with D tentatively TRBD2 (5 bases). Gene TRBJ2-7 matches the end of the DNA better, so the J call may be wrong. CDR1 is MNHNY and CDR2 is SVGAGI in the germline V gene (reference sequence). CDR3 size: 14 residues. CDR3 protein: CASNDEGRGYEQYF. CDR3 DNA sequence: TGTGCCAGCAACGACGAAGGGAGAGGCTACGAGCAGTACTTC.